These T cell receptor beta chains were read from a single sample in a study of shared clonotypes between healthy human individuals. Profiled with immunoSEQ multiplex PCR; TCRdb holds only in-frame clones, not every one. The table has 950,000 to 1,100,000 clones, 75% to 80% seen once. Sequencing used memory CD4+ T cells from PBMCs. These receptors all stem from a man aged 18 to 29 in good health. Some clones in this sample may be carry-over from other donors' samples. Both conserved end residues are part of each CDR3. D genes are given only for firm matches. Only some rows state a clone size, as once, few, many or a class for expanded clones.

abundance | j_gene | v_gene | d_gene | CDR3nt | CDR3aa
- | TRBJ2-7 | TRBV4-3 | - | TGCGCCAGCAGCCGGAACACAGGGCCAAACTACGAGCAGTACTTC | CASSRNTGPNYEQYF
few | TRBJ2-7 | TRBV6-1 | - | TGTGCCAGCAGTGAACAGCCCCTAAGCTCCTACGAGCAGTACTTC | CASSEQPLSSYEQYF
- | TRBJ1-5 | TRBV28 | - | TGTGCCAGCAGTGGACAGCTCAATCAGCCCCAGCATTTT | CASSGQLNQPQHF
- | TRBJ2-5 | TRBV7-9 | - | TGTGCCAGCAGCTTGGTGCCGGTAGAGACCCAGTACTTC | CASSLVPVETQYF
- | TRBJ2-7 | TRBV28 | TRBD2 | TGTGCCAGCAGCTTAGCGGGAGTCGCCTACGAGCAGTACTTC | CASSLAGVAYEQYF
- | TRBJ2-7 | TRBV2 | - | TGTGCCAGCAGTGCAGGTGTCGAGCAGTACTTC | CASSAGVEQYF
- | TRBJ1-4 | TRBV6-6 | - | TGTGCCAGCAGAGGGTCGTGGCGGAGTAATGAAAAACTGTTTTTT | CASRGSWRSNEKLFF
- | TRBJ1-1 | TRBV6-6 | - | TGTGCCAGCAGTTACCAGAAAGGGGAGGCTGAAGCTTTCTTT | CASSYQKGEAEAFF
- | TRBJ2-3 | TRBV28 | - | TGTGCCAGCAGTCAACGGACGCAGTATTTT | CASSQRTQYF
- | TRBJ1-4 | TRBV4-2 | - | TGTGCCAGCAGCCAAGGGACACCCCCTCCAACTAATGAAAAACTGTTTTTT | CASSQGTPPPTNEKLFF
- | TRBJ2-7 | TRBV7-2 | - | TGTGCCAGCAGCTTCCCTCTACTGGTCTCTACCTTTTACGAGCAGTACTTC | CASSFPLLVSTFYEQYF
- | TRBJ1-1 | TRBV10-3 | - | TGTGCCATCAGTGAGTTGCACCGGAGCAAAGCTTTCTTT | CAISELHRSKAFF
- | TRBJ1-4 | TRBV7-3 | - | TGTGCCAGCAGCGATACTTTAGGGGACGAAAAACTGTTTTTT | CASSDTLGDEKLFF
- | TRBJ1-1 | TRBV27 | - | TGTGCCAGCAAGGGCGCGGGATTGAACACTGAAGCTTTCTTT | CASKGAGLNTEAFF
- | TRBJ2-1 | TRBV5-1 | TRBD1 | TGCGCCAGCAGCTCTCCGGGACAGGGTTACAATGAGCAGTTCTTC | CASSSPGQGYNEQFF
once | TRBJ2-2 | TRBV4-2 | - | TGTGCCAGCAGCCAAGGGTCAGGAGCGAACACCGGGGAGCTGTTTTTT | CASSQGSGANTGELFF
once | TRBJ2-7 | TRBV7-9 | - | TGTGCCAGCAGCTTGACCCGGACCTACGAGCAGTACTTC | CASSLTRTYEQYF
- | TRBJ2-7 | TRBV6-1 | TRBD1 | TGTGCCAGCAGTGATAGGACAGGGGCGAACTACGAGCAGTACTTC | CASSDRTGANYEQYF
- | TRBJ2-2 | TRBV30 | - | TGTGCCTGGATCGGACGGAGGACTCCGAACACCGGGGAGCTGTTTTTT | CAWIGRRTPNTGELFF
- | TRBJ2-1 | TRBV10-3 | TRBD1 | TGTGCCATCAGTCAGGCCACAGGGGATGAGCAGTTCTTC | CAISQATGDEQFF
- | TRBJ2-7 | TRBV6-5 | TRBD2 | TGTGCCAGCAGTTCAAGCGGGGGGCTCTCCTACGAGCAGTACTTC | CASSSSGGLSYEQYF
- | TRBJ2-3 | TRBV11-2 | TRBD2 | TGTGCCAGCAGCTCTGGACGATTAGCGGGAGGAAGCACAGATACGCAGTATTTT | CASSSGRLAGGSTDTQYF
- | TRBJ1-1 | TRBV2 | - | TGTGCCAGCATGGTCCTCTCGAACACTGAAGCTTTCTTT | CASMVLSNTEAFF
few | TRBJ1-4 | TRBV7-8 | - | TGTGCCAGCAGCTTAGGTGGCAGGTTCAATGAAAAACTGTTTTTT | CASSLGGRFNEKLFF
- | TRBJ2-7 | TRBV27 | - | TGTGCCAGCAGTTTAGTGGGGGGGGCCTCCTACGAGCAGTACTTC | CASSLVGGASYEQYF
- | TRBJ1-5 | TRBV19 | - | TGTGCCAGTAGCCGGACCGCTAATCAGCCCCAGCATTTT | CASSRTANQPQHF
- | TRBJ2-1 | TRBV7-9 | - | TGTGCCAGCAGCCCAGGACTCCTACTCTCCTACAATGAGCAGTTCTTC | CASSPGLLLSYNEQFF
- | TRBJ1-2 | TRBV2 | TRBD1 | TGTGCCAGCAAAGGCCCAGGGACAGGAGGCTACACCTTC | CASKGPGTGGYTF
- | TRBJ1-4 | TRBV28 | - | TGTGCCAGCAGTGATCAGGGGCACGCTAATGAAAAACTGTTTTTT | CASSDQGHANEKLFF
- | TRBJ2-5 | TRBV28 | - | TGTGCCAGCAGTCTCACCGAGGGAAACCTAGGGGAGACCCAGTACTTC | CASSLTEGNLGETQYF
- | TRBJ1-3 | TRBV14 | - | TGTGCCAGCAGCCTACCGGGAAACACCATATATTTT | CASSLPGNTIYF
- | TRBJ2-5 | TRBV5-1 | - | TGCGCCAGCAGCTTGTTCCCCGGACAGCAAGAGACCCAGTACTTC | CASSLFPGQQETQYF